Reported below is one T cell receptor (beta chain). Several immunoSEQ plates received, in even portions, the genomic DNA of each subset. Only in-frame clones appear in the TCRdb table, and some are missing; sequencing was by immunoSEQ multiplex PCR. Among some 530,000 clones, almost 80% were seen once, and the ten largest hold more than 10%. This specimen comes from a study of shared clonotypes between healthy human individuals. The CDR3 sequence is 14 residues long. Germline CDR1 ENHRY, CDR2 SYGVKD. The ends were cut back, 3 bases at V and 4 bases at J, with 12 bases in the middle. This clonotype originated in a middle-aged woman in good health. Some clones in this sample may be carry-over from other donors' samples. V usage is TRBV10-3 and J usage is TRBJ1-2; a weak D match, TRBD1 (6 bases). Sequencing was done on a sample of PBMCs. CDR3 bases: TGTGCCATCAGTGACCCTACAGGGATCTATGGCTACACCTTC. Its translation is CAISDPTGIYGYTF.